This record looks at one TCR beta chain sequence and its context. Per germline, CDR1 SQVTM and CDR2 ANQGSEA. The CDR3 totals 18 residues. The ends lost 2 bases at V and 5 bases at J; junction bases unmatched: 18. This entry comes from a study of cytomegalovirus exposure and HLA in healthy donors. Researchers ran the PCR with 60 Vbeta and 13 Jbeta primers. Generated by immunoSEQ multiplex PCR, the TCRdb table keeps only in-frame clones and is missing some. The sample shows 200,000 or so clones, roughly 87% of them seen only once. The J gene is TRBJ2-5, the V gene TRBV29-1; TRBD2 agrees at 9 bases. Sequencing was performed on PBMCs. This TCR was sampled from a girl less than two years old in good health and CMV-seronegative. The CDR3 loop reads CSVETIHGGGAIGETQYF. The DNA for the CDR3 is TGCAGCGTTGAAACCATCCACGGCGGGGGGGCAATAGGGGAGACCCAGTACTTC.